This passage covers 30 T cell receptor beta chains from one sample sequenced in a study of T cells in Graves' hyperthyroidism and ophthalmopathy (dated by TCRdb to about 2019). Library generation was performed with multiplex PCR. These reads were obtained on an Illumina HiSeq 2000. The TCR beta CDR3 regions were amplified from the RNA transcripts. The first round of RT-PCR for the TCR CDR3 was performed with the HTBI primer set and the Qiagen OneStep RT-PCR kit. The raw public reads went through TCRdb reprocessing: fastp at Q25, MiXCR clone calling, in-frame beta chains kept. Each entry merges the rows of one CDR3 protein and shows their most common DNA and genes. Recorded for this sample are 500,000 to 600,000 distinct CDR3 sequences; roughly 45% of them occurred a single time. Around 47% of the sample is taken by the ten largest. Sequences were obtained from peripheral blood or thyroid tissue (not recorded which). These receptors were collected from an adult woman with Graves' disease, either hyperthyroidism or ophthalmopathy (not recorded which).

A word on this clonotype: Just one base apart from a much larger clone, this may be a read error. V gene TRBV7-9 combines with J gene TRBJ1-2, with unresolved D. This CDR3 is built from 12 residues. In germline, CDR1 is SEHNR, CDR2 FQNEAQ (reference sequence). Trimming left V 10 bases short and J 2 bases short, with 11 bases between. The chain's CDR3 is CAIPLMNYGYTF. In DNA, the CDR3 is TGTGCCATCCCCCTGATGAACTATGGCTACACCTTC.

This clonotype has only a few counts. Written as DNA, the CDR3 is TGTGCCAGCAGTCTCTTGTATTTCCGAGACAGTGACAAGTGGGAGCAGTACTTC. Translation: CASSLLYFRDSDKWEQYF. This chain connects TRBV28 to TRBJ2-7, with D perhaps TRBD1 (5 bases). V shed 5 bases and J shed 7 bases, with 30 bases lying between them. The germline gives CDR1 MDHEN, CDR2 SYDVKM. The CDR3 covers 18 residues.

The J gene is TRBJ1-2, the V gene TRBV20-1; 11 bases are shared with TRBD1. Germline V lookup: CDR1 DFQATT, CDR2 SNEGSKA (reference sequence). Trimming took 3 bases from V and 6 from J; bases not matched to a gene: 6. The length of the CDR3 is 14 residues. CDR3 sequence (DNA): TGCAGTGCTAGTGACGGGACAGGGGGTAATGGCTACACCTTC. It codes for CSASDGTGGNGYTF.

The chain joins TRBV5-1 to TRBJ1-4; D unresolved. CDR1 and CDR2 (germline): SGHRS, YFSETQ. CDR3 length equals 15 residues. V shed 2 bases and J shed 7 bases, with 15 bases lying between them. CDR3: CASSFGPGSPEKLFF. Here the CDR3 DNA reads TGCGCCAGCAGCTTCGGTCCAGGCAGCCCTGAAAAACTGTTTTTT.

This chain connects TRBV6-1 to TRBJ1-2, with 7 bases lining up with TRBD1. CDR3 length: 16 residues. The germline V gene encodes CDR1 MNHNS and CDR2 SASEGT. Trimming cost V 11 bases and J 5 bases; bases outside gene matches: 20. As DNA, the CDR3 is TGTGCCGCATTCGAACCGAATAACAGGGGCGAGTATGGCTACACCTTC. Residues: CAAFEPNNRGEYGYTF.

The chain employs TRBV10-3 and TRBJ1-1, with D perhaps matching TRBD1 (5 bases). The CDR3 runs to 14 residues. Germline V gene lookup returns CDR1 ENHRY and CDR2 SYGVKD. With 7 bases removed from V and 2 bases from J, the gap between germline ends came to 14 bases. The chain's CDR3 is CAITGKGINTEAFF. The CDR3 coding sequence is TGTGCCATCACCGGTAAGGGGATTAACACTGAAGCTTTCTTT.

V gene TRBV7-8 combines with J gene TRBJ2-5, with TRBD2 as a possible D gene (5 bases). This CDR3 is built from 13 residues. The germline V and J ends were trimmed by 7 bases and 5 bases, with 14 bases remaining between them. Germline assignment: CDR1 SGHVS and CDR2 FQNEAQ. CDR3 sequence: CASTQGGGETQYF. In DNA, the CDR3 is TGTGCCAGCACCCAAGGAGGTGGTGAGACCCAGTACTTC.

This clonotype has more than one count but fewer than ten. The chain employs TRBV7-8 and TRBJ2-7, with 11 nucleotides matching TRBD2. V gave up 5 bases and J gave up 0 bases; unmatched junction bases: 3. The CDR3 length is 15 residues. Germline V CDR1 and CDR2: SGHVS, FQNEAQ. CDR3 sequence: CASSPGLADSYEQYF. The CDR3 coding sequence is TGTGCCAGCAGCCCGGGACTAGCGGACTCCTACGAGCAGTACTTC.

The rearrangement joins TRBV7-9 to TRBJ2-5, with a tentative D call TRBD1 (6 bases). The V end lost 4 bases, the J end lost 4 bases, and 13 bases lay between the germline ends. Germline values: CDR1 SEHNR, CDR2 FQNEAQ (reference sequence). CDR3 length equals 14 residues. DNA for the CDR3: TGTGCCAGCAGCTCGGGATGGGGGCGAGAGACCCAGTACTTC. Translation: CASSSGWGRETQYF. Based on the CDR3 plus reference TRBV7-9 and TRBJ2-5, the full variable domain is DTGVSQNPRHKITKRGQNVTFRCDPISEHNRLYWYRQTLGQGPEFLTYFQNEAQLEKSRLLSDRFSAERPKGSFSTLEIQRTEQGDSAMYLCASSSGWGRETQYFGPGTRLLVL.

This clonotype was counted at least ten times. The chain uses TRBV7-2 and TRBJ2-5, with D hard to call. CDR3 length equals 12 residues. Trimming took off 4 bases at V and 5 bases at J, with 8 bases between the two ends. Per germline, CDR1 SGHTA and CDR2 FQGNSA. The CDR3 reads CASSSSKETQYF. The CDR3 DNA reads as TGTGCCAGCAGCTCTTCTAAGGAGACCCAGTACTTC.

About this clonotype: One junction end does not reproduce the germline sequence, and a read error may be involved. CDR3 in amino acids: CATSSQASAW. CDR3 in DNA: TGTGCCACCAGCAGTCAAGCATCCGCCTGG. V gene TRBV15 combines with J gene TRBJ1-2; D not resolved. Germline V CDR1 and CDR2: LNHNV, YYDKDF (reference sequence). The CDR3 is 10 residues long.

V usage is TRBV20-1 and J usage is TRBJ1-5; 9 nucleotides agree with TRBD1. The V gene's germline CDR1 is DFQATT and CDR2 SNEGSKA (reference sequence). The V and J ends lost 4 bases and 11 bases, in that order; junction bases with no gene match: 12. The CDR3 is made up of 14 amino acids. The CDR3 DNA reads TGCAGTGCTACGCTCCCGGACAGGGGAGAGACCCAGCATTTT. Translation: CSATLPDRGETQHF.

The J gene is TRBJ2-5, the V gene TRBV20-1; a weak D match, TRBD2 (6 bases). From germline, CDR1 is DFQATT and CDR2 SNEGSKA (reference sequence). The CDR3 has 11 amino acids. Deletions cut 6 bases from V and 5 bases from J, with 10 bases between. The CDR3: CSARDFETQYF. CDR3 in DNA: TGCAGTGCGAGGGACTTCGAGACCCAGTACTTC.

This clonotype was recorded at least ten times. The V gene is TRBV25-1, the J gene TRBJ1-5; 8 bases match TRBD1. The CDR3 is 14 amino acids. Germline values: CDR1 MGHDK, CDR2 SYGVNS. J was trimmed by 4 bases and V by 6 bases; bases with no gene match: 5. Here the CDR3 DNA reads TGTGCCAGCAGCCAGACAGGGGTTAATCAGCCCCAGCATTTT. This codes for CASSQTGVNQPQHF.

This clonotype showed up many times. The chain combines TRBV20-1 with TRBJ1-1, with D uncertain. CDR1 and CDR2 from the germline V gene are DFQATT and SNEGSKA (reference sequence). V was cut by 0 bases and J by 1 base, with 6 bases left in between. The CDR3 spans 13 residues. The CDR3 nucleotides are TGCAGTGCTAGAGATTTCCAGAACACTGAAGCTTTCTTT. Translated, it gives CSARDFQNTEAFF.

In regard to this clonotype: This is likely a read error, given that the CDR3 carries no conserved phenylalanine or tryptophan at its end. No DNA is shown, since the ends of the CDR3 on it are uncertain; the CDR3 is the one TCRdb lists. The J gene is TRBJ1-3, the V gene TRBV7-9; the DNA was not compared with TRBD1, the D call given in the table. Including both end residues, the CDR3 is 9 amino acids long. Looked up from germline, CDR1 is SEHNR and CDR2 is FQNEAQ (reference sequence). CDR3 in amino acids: CASSFTGAA.

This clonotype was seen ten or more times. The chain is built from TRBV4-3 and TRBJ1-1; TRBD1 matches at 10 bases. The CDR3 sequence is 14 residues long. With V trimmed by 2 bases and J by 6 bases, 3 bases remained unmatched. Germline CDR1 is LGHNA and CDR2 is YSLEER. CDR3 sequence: CASSQRQGAAEAFF. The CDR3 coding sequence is TGCGCCAGCAGCCAAAGACAGGGGGCCGCTGAAGCTTTCTTT.

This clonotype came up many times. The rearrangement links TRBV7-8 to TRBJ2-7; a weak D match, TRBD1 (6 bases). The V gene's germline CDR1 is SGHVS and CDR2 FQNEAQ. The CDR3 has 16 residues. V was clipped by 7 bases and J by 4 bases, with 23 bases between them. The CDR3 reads CASTPLPQTGTYEQYF. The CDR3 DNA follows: TGTGCCAGCACTCCCCTGCCGCAGACAGGTACTTACGAGCAGTACTTC. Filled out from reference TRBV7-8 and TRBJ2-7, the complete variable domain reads GAGVSQSPRYKVAKRGQDVALRCDPISGHVSLFWYQQALGQGPEFLTYFQNEAQLDKSGLPSDRFFAERPEGSVSTLKIQRTQQEDSAVYLCASTPLPQTGTYEQYFGPGTRLTVT.

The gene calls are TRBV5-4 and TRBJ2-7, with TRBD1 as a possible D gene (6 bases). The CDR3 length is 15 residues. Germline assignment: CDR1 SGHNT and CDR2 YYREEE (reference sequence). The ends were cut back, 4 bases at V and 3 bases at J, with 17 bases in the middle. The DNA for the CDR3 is TGTGCCAGCAGCCCGGCGGCACAGGGAAACTACGAGCAGTACTTC. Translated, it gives CASSPAAQGNYEQYF.

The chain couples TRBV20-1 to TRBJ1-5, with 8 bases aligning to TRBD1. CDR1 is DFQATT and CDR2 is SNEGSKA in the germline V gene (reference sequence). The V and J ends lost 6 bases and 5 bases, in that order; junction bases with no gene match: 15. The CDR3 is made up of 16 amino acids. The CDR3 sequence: CSAATQGASVDQPQHF. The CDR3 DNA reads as TGCAGTGCCGCTACTCAGGGGGCGAGTGTTGATCAGCCCCAGCATTTT.

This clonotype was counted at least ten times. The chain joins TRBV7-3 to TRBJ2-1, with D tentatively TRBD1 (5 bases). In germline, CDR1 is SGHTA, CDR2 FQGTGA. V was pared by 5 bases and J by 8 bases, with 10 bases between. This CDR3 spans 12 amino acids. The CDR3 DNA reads TGTGCCAGCAGCCCCTGGGGCGATGAGCAGTTCTTC. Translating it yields CASSPWGDEQFF.

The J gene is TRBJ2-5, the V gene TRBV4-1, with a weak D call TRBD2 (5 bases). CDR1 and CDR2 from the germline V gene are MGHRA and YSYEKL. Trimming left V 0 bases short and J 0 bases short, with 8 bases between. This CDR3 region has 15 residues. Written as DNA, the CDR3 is TGCGCCAGCAGCCAAGATGAGGGAGACCAAGAGACCCAGTACTTC. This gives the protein CASSQDEGDQETQYF.

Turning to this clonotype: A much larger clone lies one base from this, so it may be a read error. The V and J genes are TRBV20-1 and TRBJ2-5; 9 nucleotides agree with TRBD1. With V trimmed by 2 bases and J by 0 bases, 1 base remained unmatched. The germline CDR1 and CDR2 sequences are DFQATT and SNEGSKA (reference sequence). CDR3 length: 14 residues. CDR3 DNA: TGCAGTGCTAGAACAGGGGGCGACCAAGAGACCCAGTACTTC. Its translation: CSARTGGDQETQYF.

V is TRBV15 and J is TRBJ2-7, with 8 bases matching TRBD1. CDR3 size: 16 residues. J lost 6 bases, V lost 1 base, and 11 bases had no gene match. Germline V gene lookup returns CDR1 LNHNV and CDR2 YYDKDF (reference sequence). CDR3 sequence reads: CATSRGPGQGRGEQYF. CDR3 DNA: TGTGCCACCAGCAGAGGCCCCGGACAGGGTCGTGGCGAGCAGTACTTC.

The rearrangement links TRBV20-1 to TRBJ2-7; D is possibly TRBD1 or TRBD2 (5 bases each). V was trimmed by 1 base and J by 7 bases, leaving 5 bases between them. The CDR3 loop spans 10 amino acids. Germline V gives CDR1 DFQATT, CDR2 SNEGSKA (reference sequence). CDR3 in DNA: TGCAGTGCTAGAGGGGGGGAGCAGTACTTC. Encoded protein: CSARGGEQYF.

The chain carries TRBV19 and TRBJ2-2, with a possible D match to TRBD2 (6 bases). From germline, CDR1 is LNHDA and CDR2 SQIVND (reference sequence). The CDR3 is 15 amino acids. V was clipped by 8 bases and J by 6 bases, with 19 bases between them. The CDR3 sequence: CASRFRLGGSGELFF. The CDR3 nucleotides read TGTGCCAGTCGGTTCAGACTAGGAGGTTCCGGGGAGCTGTTTTTT.

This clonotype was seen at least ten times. The CDR3 loop is CSAIESLYGRGDGYTF. In DNA, the CDR3 is TGCAGTGCTATAGAGTCACTATACGGTCGGGGGGATGGCTACACCTTC. The chain carries TRBV20-1 and TRBJ1-2; TRBD1 is a possible D gene (5 bases). Germline V gene lookup returns CDR1 DFQATT and CDR2 SNEGSKA (reference sequence). The CDR3 loop spans 16 amino acids. The ends were cut back, 4 bases at V and 6 bases at J, with 24 bases in the middle.

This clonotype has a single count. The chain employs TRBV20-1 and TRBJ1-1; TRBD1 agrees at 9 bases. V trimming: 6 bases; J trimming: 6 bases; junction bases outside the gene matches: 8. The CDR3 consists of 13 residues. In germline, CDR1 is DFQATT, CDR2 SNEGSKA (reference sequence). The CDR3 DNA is TGCAGTGCCCCGGGACAGGGTAATGCTGAAGCTTTCTTT. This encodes CSAPGQGNAEAFF.

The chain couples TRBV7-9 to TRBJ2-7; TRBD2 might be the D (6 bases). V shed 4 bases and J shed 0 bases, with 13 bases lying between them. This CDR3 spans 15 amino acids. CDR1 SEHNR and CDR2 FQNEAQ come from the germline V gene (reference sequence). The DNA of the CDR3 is TGTGCCAGCAGCTCGGATAGCGGTAGCTCCTACGAGCAGTACTTC. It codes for CASSSDSGSSYEQYF. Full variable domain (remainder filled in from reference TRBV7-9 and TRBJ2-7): DTGVSQNPRHKITKRGQNVTFRCDPISEHNRLYWYRQTLGQGPEFLTYFQNEAQLEKSRLLSDRFSAERPKGSFSTLEIQRTEQGDSAMYLCASSSDSGSSYEQYFGPGTRLTVT.

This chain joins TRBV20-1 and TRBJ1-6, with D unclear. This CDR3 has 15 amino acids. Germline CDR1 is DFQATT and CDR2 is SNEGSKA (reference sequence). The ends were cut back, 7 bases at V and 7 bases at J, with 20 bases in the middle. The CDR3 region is CSVEGGYAVNSPLHF. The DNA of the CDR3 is TGCAGTGTGGAGGGAGGGTACGCCGTCAATTCACCCCTCCACTTT.